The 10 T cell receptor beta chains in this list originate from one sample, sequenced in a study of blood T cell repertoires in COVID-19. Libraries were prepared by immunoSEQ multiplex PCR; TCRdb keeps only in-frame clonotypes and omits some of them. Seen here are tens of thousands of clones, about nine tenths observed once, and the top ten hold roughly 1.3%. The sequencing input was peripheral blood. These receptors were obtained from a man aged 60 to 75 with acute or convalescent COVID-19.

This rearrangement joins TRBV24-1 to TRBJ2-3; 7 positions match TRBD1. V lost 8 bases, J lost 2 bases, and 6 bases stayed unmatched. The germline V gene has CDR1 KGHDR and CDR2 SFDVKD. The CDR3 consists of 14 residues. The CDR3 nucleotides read TGTGCCACCAATCAGGGGGTTTCCACAGATACGCAGTATTTT. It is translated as CATNQGVSTDTQYF.

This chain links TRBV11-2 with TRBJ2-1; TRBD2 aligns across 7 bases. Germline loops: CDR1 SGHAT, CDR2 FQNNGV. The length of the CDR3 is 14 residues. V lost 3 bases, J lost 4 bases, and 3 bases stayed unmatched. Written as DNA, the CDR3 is TGTGCCAGCAGCTTTGGGGGGGGGTACAATGAGCAGTTCTTC. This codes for CASSFGGGYNEQFF.

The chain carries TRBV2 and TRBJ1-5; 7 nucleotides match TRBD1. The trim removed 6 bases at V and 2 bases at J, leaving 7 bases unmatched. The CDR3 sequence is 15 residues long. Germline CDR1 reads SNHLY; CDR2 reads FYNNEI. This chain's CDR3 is CASRAQGWGNQPQHF. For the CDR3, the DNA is TGTGCCAGCAGAGCACAGGGGTGGGGCAATCAGCCCCAGCATTTT.

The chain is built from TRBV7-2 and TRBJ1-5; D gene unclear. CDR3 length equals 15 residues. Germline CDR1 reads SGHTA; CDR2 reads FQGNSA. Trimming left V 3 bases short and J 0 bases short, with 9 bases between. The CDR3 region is CASSFDGNSNQPQHF. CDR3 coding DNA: TGTGCCAGCAGCTTCGACGGGAATAGCAATCAGCCCCAGCATTTT. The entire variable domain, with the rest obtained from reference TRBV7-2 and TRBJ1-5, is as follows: GAGVSQSPSNKVTEKGKDVELRCDPISGHTALYWYRQSLGQGLEFLIYFQGNSAPDKSGLPSDRFSAERTGGSVSTLTIQRTQQEDSAVYLCASSFDGNSNQPQHFGDGTRLSIL.

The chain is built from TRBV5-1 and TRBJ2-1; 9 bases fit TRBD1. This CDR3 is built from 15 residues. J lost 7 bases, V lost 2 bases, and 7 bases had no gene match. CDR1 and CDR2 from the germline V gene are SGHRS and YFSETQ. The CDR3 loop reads CASSFTGGGLNEQFF. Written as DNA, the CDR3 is TGCGCCAGCAGCTTTACAGGGGGCGGACTAAATGAGCAGTTCTTC. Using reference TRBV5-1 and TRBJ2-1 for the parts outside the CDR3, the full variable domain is KAGVTQTPRYLIKTRGQQVTLSCSPISGHRSVSWYQQTPGQGLQFLFEYFSETQRNKGNFPGRFSGRQFSNSRSEMNVSTLELGDSALYLCASSFTGGGLNEQFFGPGTRLTVL.

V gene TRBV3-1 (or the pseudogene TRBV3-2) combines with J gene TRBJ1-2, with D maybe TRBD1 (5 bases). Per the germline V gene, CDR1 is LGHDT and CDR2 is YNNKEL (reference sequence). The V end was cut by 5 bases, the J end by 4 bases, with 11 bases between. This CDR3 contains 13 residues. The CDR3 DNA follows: TGTGCCAGCAGCGATTTGGGGCCCTATGGCTACACCTTC. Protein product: CASSDLGPYGYTF.

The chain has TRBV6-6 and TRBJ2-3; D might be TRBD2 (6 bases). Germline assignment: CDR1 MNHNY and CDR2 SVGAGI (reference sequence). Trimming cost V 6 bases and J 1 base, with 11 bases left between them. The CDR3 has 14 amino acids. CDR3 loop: CASRRGSGTDTQYF. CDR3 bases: TGTGCCAGCAGGCGGGGAAGCGGCACAGATACGCAGTATTTT.

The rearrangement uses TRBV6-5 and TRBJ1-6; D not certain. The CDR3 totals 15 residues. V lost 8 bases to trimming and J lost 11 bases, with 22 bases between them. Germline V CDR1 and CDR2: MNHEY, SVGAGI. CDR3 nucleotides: TGTGCCAGCCGGCCTCTGGGCGCATCAGCTCCACCCCTCCACTTT. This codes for CASRPLGASAPPLHF.

The DNA for the CDR3 is TGTGCCATCAGCGGGACAGTAGATCAGCCCCAGCATTTT. Its translation is CAISGTVDQPQHF. J is TRBJ1-5 and V is TRBV10-3, with 7 nucleotides matching TRBD1. CDR1 is ENHRY and CDR2 is SYGVKD in the germline V gene. This CDR3 comprises 13 residues. Trimming removed 6 bases from V and 5 bases from J; junction bases left unmatched: 4.

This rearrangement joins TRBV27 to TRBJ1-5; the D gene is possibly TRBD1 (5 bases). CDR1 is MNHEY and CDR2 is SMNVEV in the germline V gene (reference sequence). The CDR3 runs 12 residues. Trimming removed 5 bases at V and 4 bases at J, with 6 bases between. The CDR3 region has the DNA TGTGCCAGCAGTGGGGGGAATCAGCCCCAGCATTTT. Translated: CASSGGNQPQHF.